The sequence of this T cell receptor beta chain was determined in a study of T cell repertoires in cytomegalovirus infection. Findings and limits, study-wide: Carriers of CMV plus the relevant HLA were identified by cumulative public TCR beta family frequency.

As to this clonotype: Its antigen is still unknown.

The CDR3 sequence is 14 residues long. Germline CDR1 is SGHNT and CDR2 is YYREEE (reference sequence). The V gene lost 3 bases and the J gene lost 6 bases, with 13 bases spanning the gap. Each CDR3 protein gets one entry after TCRdb re-called the reads with MiXCR. In the table there are approximately 310,000 distinct CDR3 sequences, more than 20% of which are singletons. V and J are TRBV5-4 and TRBJ2-1; a possible D gene is TRBD1 (6 bases). This TCR was sampled from a human donor in good health (CMV status not recorded). Some clones in this sample may be carry-over from other donors' samples. The sample in question was cultured PBMCs, obtained from culture after CMV antigen stimulation. DNA for the CDR3: TGTGCCAGCAGCTCCTACACAGGGCTCAATGAGCAGTTCTTC. Its translation: CASSSYTGLNEQFF.